The sample holds a few counts of the clone carrying this T cell receptor beta chain. The antigen remains unidentified. The sample comes from a study of identical twins. Germline CDR1 is LGHDT and CDR2 is YNNKEL (reference sequence). The length of the CDR3 is 14 residues. The V gene lost 1 base and the J gene lost 12 bases, with 15 bases spanning the gap. Overall study results and limits: A cross-sectional statistical analysis, not follow-up of the same donors, supported the conclusions.

Template switching added a universal primer site; cDNA carried unique molecular identifiers. TCRdb recomputed calls from the 5' RACE reads with MiXCR, one row per CDR3 protein. The sample has nearly 900,000 distinct CDR3 sequences; approximately 13% are singletons. The data were also submitted as part of a second study, on yellow fever vaccine responses in identical twins.

This TCR came from a young woman in good health. Sequencing was done on a sample of PBMCs. V gene TRBV3-1 combines with J gene TRBJ1-4; D possibly corresponds to TRBD1 (5 bases). DNA for the CDR3: TGTGCCAGCAGCCAAGTCGGGGGAGAATTGCAACTGTTTTTT. Translation: CASSQVGGELQLFF. Complete variable domain (other parts from reference TRBV3-1 and TRBJ1-4): DTAVSQTPKYLVTQMGNDKSIKCEQNLGHDTMYWYKQDSKKFLKIMFSYNNKELIINETVPNRFSPKSPDKAHLNLHINSLELGDSAVYFCASSQVGGELQLFFGSGTQLSVL.